Below, 8 T cell receptor beta chains from the same sample are listed, as sequenced in a study of OX40 agonist ivuxolimab in advanced cancers. TCRdb's copy holds only in-frame clones and misses some; the assay was immunoSEQ multiplex PCR. The table records roughly 57,000 clones, approximately 90% of them present only once. The sequencing used CD4+ or CD8+ T cells sorted from blood, collected in a trial of the OX40 agonist ivuxolimab. All receptors come from an adult with an advanced solid tumor such as melanoma, head and neck, liver or kidney cancer.

The V call is TRBV4-2, the J call TRBJ2-7, with a tentative D call TRBD2 (6 bases). Deletions cut 5 bases from V and 2 bases from J, with 16 bases between. The CDR3 totals 15 residues. Per the germline V gene, CDR1 is LGHNA and CDR2 is YNFKEQ. The CDR3 DNA reads as TGTGCCAGCAGCTTAGGCGGGACGGACCCCTACGAGCAGTACTTC. Translating it yields CASSLGGTDPYEQYF.

The V gene is TRBV15, the J gene TRBJ2-5; 7 bases agree with TRBD2. With the DNA end fitting TRBJ2-7 better, the J assignment may be wrong. CDR3 size: 16 residues. Germline assignment: CDR1 LNHNV and CDR2 YYDKDF (reference sequence). Here the CDR3 reads CATSRLGTTGYYEQYF. CDR3 coding DNA: TGTGCCACCAGCAGACTAGGGACTACAGGATACTACGAGCAGTACTTC.

The chain links TRBV7-6 to TRBJ2-6, with 7 bases matching TRBD2. The germline V gene encodes CDR1 SGHVS and CDR2 FNYEAQ. This CDR3 has 16 residues. J lost 0 bases, V lost 5 bases, and 4 bases had no gene match. CDR3 sequence (DNA): TGTGCCAGCAGCCCCGGGGGGATCTCTGGGGCCAACGTCCTGACTTTC. Its protein product is CASSPGGISGANVLTF. Full variable domain (outside the CDR3, taken from reference TRBV7-6 and TRBJ2-6): GAGVSQSPRYKVTKRGQDVALRCDPISGHVSLYWYRQALGQGPEFLTYFNYEAQQDKSGLPNDRFSAERPEGSISTLTIQRTEQRDSAMYRCASSPGGISGANVLTFGAGSRLTVL.

The J gene is TRBJ2-7, the V gene TRBV18; D is perhaps TRBD1 (5 bases). The CDR3 is 13 amino acids. The V gene's germline CDR1 is KGHSH and CDR2 LQKENI. Between the trimmed V and J ends, which lost 3 bases and 4 bases, there was a span of 10 bases. The CDR3 DNA reads TGTGCCAGCTCACCGGCACCAGGGTACGAGCAGTACTTC. Amino acid sequence: CASSPAPGYEQYF.

This sequence joins TRBV7-9 and TRBJ2-7; tentative D call: TRBD1 (5 bases). Germline values: CDR1 SEHNR, CDR2 FQNEAQ (reference sequence). The CDR3 has 15 residues. V lost 5 bases to trimming and J lost 3 bases, with 17 bases between them. Here the CDR3 DNA reads TGTGCCAGCAGCACCCAGACAGAGAGGAACTACGAGCAGTACTTC. Translated: CASSTQTERNYEQYF. Full variable domain (rest looked up from reference TRBV7-9 and TRBJ2-7): DTGVSQNPRHKITKRGQNVTFRCDPISEHNRLYWYRQTLGQGPEFLTYFQNEAQLEKSRLLSDRFSAERPKGSFSTLEIQRTEQGDSAMYLCASSTQTERNYEQYFGPGTRLTVT.

The chain joins TRBV6-5 to TRBJ2-3; D is uncertain. Germline CDR1 is MNHEY and CDR2 is SVGAGI. V lost 6 bases, J lost 2 bases, and 6 bases lay in between. This CDR3 is built from 12 residues. The CDR3 nucleotides are TGTGCCAGCAGCCTATTCACAGATACGCAGTATTTT. Protein product: CASSLFTDTQYF.

Comment on this clone: Germline is not matched at one junction end, which may reflect a read error. The V and J genes are TRBV9 and TRBJ2-1, with 7 bases that match TRBD2. The CDR3 is 14 residues long. From germline, CDR1 is SGDLS and CDR2 YYNGEE. DNA of the CDR3: TGTGCCAGCAGCGTAGCGTCGGTGGGGCGGGAGCCGATCTTC. This encodes CASSVASVGREPIF.

This chain connects TRBV28 to TRBJ2-7; D could derive from TRBD1 or TRBD2 (5 bases each). The CDR3 consists of 15 residues. Germline assignment: CDR1 MDHEN and CDR2 SYDVKM. V was shortened by 1 base and J by 2 bases, with 12 bases between the two germline ends. In DNA, the CDR3 is TGTGCCAGCAGTTTATTGGCAGGGACCACCTACGAGCAGTACTTC. Translation gives CASSLLAGTTYEQYF.